One and the same sample provided the 23 T cell receptor beta chains below, sequenced in a study of cytomegalovirus exposure and HLA in healthy donors. Only in-frame clones appear in the TCRdb table, and some are missing; sequencing was by immunoSEQ multiplex PCR. The data contain approximately 120,000 clones, about nine tenths of them singletons. The sequenced material came from PBMCs. These receptors originate from a young woman in good health and CMV-seronegative.

This chain links TRBV28 with TRBJ1-2; D gene uncertain. Deletions cut 2 bases from V and 7 bases from J, with 5 bases between. The CDR3 covers 11 residues. In germline, CDR1 is MDHEN, CDR2 SYDVKM. In nucleotides, the CDR3 is TGTGCCAGCAGTTTAGTAGTTGGCTACACCTTC. It yields the protein CASSLVVGYTF.

This chain connects TRBV14 to TRBJ2-3; D remains unclear. CDR3 length: 14 amino acids. V was shortened by 0 bases and J by 3 bases, with 7 bases between the two germline ends. The germline V gene encodes CDR1 SGHDN and CDR2 FVKESK. The CDR3 sequence is CASSQELQTDTQYF. The CDR3 DNA sequence: TGTGCCAGCAGCCAAGAACTGCAAACAGATACGCAGTATTTT.

This clone was seen a single time. The V call is TRBV11-2, the J call TRBJ1-2; 10 positions agree with TRBD1. There are 14 residues in the CDR3. Germline CDR1 reads SGHAT; CDR2 reads FQNNGV. V dropped 4 bases and J dropped 6; count of bases not matched to a gene: 5. DNA of the CDR3: TGTGCCAGCAGCTACACCGGGACAGGGGATGGCTACACCTTC. It encodes CASSYTGTGDGYTF.

The chain carries TRBV5-6 and TRBJ2-1; D is unresolved. Per the germline V gene, CDR1 is SGHDT and CDR2 is YYEEEE. V lost 4 bases to trimming and J lost 0 bases, with 20 bases between them. This CDR3 has 18 residues. CDR3 DNA: TGTGCCAGCAGCCTACTATACCCTTCCGCCTCCTCCTACAATGAGCAGTTCTTC. Translated: CASSLLYPSASSYNEQFF. The whole variable domain, remainder taken from reference TRBV5-6 and TRBJ2-1, is DAGVTQSPTHLIKTRGQQVTLRCSPKSGHDTVSWYQQALGQGPQFIFQYYEEEERQRGNFPDRFSGHQFPNYSSELNVNALLLGDSALYLCASSLLYPSASSYNEQFFGPGTRLTVL.

The J gene is TRBJ1-1, the V gene TRBV30; perhaps TRBD1 as D (5 bases). Germline values: CDR1 GTSNPN, CDR2 SVGIG (reference sequence). CDR3 length: 13 amino acids. The V and J ends lost 0 bases and 3 bases respectively, with 8 bases between them. For the CDR3, the DNA is TGTGCCTGGAGTGTGTCAGGGTACACTGAAGCTTTCTTT. Amino acids: CAWSVSGYTEAFF.

The genes are TRBV6-5 and TRBJ1-1; D might be TRBD1 (5 bases). Trimming took off 6 bases at V and 1 base at J, with 12 bases between the two ends. Germline CDR1 reads MNHEY; CDR2 reads SVGAGI. The CDR3 contains 14 residues. CDR3 protein: CASRQGGGNTEAFF. DNA for the CDR3: TGTGCCAGCAGGCAGGGAGGAGGGAACACTGAAGCTTTCTTT.

The genes are TRBV7-2 and TRBJ2-2, with D tentatively TRBD2 (6 bases). The germline gives CDR1 SGHTA, CDR2 FQGNSA. Trimming stripped 6 bases from V and 7 bases from J, with 15 bases between. The CDR3 consists of 14 residues. The CDR3 DNA sequence: TGTGCCAGCAGGCCCTGGGGGGAAGGCGGGGAGCTGTTTTTT. Its translation is CASRPWGEGGELFF.

The CDR3 DNA follows: TGTGCCAGCAGCCAAGATGACAGCGGGGGGGCCGATACGCAGTATTTT. Its translation: CASSQDDSGGADTQYF. J is TRBJ2-3 and V is TRBV4-2; the match to TRBD2 covers 10 bases. Germline CDR1 LGHNA, CDR2 YNFKEQ. With V trimmed by 0 bases and J by 6 bases, 6 bases remained unmatched. This CDR3 comprises 16 residues.

This clone was observed a single time. The chain couples TRBV29-1 to TRBJ2-1; 9 bases align to TRBD1. The length of the CDR3 is 16 residues. Looked up from germline, CDR1 is SQVTM and CDR2 is ANQGSEA. V shed 5 bases and J 4 bases; nucleotides not matched to a gene: 12. The CDR3 DNA follows: TGCAGCGTTAAGGGACAGGGTAACCAACTTTACAATGAGCAGTTCTTC. Translating it yields CSVKGQGNQLYNEQFF.

This clone was detected only a few times. J is TRBJ1-3 and V is TRBV4-2; D is possibly TRBD1 (6 bases). Per the germline V gene, CDR1 is LGHNA and CDR2 is YNFKEQ. The V and J ends lost 7 bases and 1 base respectively, with 17 bases between them. The CDR3 has 16 amino acids. The CDR3 coding sequence is TGTGCCAGCAACCCGACTCAGGGGACGTCTGGAAACACCATATATTTT. Translating gives CASNPTQGTSGNTIYF.

The chain joins TRBV5-8 to TRBJ1-1, with D perhaps TRBD1 (6 bases). The CDR3 is 14 amino acids. Germline loops: CDR1 SGHTS, CDR2 YDEGEE. The V end was cut by 4 bases, the J end by 3 bases, with 13 bases between. CDR3 coding DNA: TGTGCCAGCAGCGGAACAGGGAGAGACACTGAAGCTTTCTTT. Translated, it gives CASSGTGRDTEAFF.

This rearrangement joins TRBV5-6 to TRBJ2-7; D gene ambiguous. Germline loops: CDR1 SGHDT, CDR2 YYEEEE. The CDR3 has 13 amino acids. V lost 4 bases and J 2 bases, leaving 10 bases between the germline ends. CDR3 residues: CASSTLRAYEQYF. CDR3 coding DNA: TGTGCCAGCAGCACCCTCCGGGCCTACGAGCAGTACTTC.

This sequence joins TRBV11-2 and TRBJ2-5; possible D gene TRBD1, 6 bases. CDR1 and CDR2 (germline): SGHAT, FQNNGV. The CDR3 has 15 amino acids. Trimming shortened V by 3 bases and J by 2 bases, and 13 bases separated the two germline ends. CDR3 nucleotide sequence: TGTGCCAGCAGCTTGGGACATTTTCCGCAAGAGACCCAGTACTTC. It translates to CASSLGHFPQETQYF.

V is TRBV2 and J is TRBJ2-3, with D uncertain. V shed 6 bases and J shed 0 bases, with 7 bases lying between them. Germline loops: CDR1 SNHLY, CDR2 FYNNEI. This CDR3 has 13 residues. This chain's CDR3 is CASRPLSTDTQYF. CDR3 nucleotide sequence: TGTGCCAGCAGGCCCCTAAGCACAGATACGCAGTATTTT.

The chain recombines TRBV5-1 with TRBJ2-7; 13 nucleotides match TRBD2. J was trimmed by 4 bases and V by 5 bases; bases with no gene match: 3. The length of the CDR3 is 14 residues. Per germline, CDR1 SGHRS and CDR2 YFSETQ. CDR3 in DNA: TGCGCCAGCAGTCCGACTAGCGGGAGGTACGAGCAGTACTTC. Residues: CASSPTSGRYEQYF.

The chain links TRBV5-1 to TRBJ1-6; D possibly corresponds to TRBD1 (6 bases). V was clipped by 4 bases and J by 7 bases, with 12 bases between them. The germline CDR1 and CDR2 sequences are SGHRS and YFSETQ. This CDR3 has 14 amino acids. The CDR3 loop is CASSPGQLNSPLHF. The CDR3 DNA reads TGCGCCAGCAGCCCCGGACAGTTAAATTCACCCCTCCACTTT.

The chain uses TRBV11-2 and TRBJ2-1; TRBD2 matches 12 bases. CDR1 and CDR2 (germline): SGHAT, FQNNGV. The ends lost 1 base at V and 8 bases at J; junction bases unmatched: 3. The CDR3 is 15 amino acids. For the CDR3, the DNA is TGTGCCAGCAGCTTAGTTCTAGCGGGGGGGTATGAGCAGTTCTTC. Translating gives CASSLVLAGGYEQFF.

The CDR3 region is CASSLGRAQGALGNQPQHF. The CDR3 DNA is TGTGCCAGCAGCTTAGGTAGGGCTCAGGGGGCGCTGGGCAATCAGCCCCAGCATTTT. The chain has TRBV11-2 and TRBJ1-5, with 8 bases matching TRBD1. This CDR3 region has 19 residues. The junction had 13 bases not matched to a gene; V was cut back by 1 base and J by 2 bases. Germline loops: CDR1 SGHAT, CDR2 FQNNGV.

CDR3: CASSSGGSNSPLHF. For the CDR3, the DNA is TGTGCCAGCAGCTCAGGGGGCAGTAATTCACCCCTCCACTTT. The gene calls are TRBV5-4 and TRBJ1-6; the match to TRBD1 covers 8 bases. CDR1 and CDR2 (germline): SGHNT, YYREEE (reference sequence). With 3 bases clipped from V and 6 bases from J, the junction kept 2 bases outside the gene matches. CDR3 length: 14 amino acids.

This clone was seen just once. The chain couples TRBV7-6 to TRBJ2-7; TRBD2 might be the D (6 bases). V gave up 5 bases and J gave up 2 bases, with 13 bases separating them. Per the germline V gene, CDR1 is SGHVS and CDR2 is FNYEAQ. The CDR3 sequence is 14 residues long. CDR3 residues: CASSLPGLTYEQYF. Here the CDR3 DNA reads TGTGCCAGCAGCCTACCCGGACTAACCTACGAGCAGTACTTC.

The rearrangement joins TRBV19 to TRBJ2-3, with TRBD2 matching 14 bases. CDR3 length equals 19 residues. The trim removed 5 bases at V and 7 bases at J, leaving 17 bases unmatched. Per germline, CDR1 LNHDA and CDR2 SQIVND (reference sequence). The CDR3 bases are TGTGCCAGTAGTCCTCGACTAGCGGGGGGGCACGGATTTATATATACGCAGTATTTT. Translating gives CASSPRLAGGHGFIYTQYF.

Here the CDR3 reads CASSPQGQEETQYF. CDR3 DNA: TGTGCCAGCAGCCCACAGGGACAGGAAGAGACCCAGTACTTC. The V call is TRBV9, the J call TRBJ2-5; TRBD1 matches at 8 bases. V shed 4 bases and J 3 bases; nucleotides not matched to a gene: 5. Per germline, CDR1 SGDLS and CDR2 YYNGEE. The CDR3 sequence is 14 residues long.

The chain recombines TRBV30 with TRBJ2-5, with 9 bases identical to TRBD2. CDR1 is GTSNPN, CDR2 SVGIG, per germline (reference sequence). The CDR3 has 16 amino acids. Unmatched junction bases numbered 12, after V lost 2 bases and J lost 5 bases. The CDR3 nucleotides are TGTGCCTGGAGTCCCGGATTTAGCGGGAGTGGGGAGACCCAGTACTTC. This gives the protein CAWSPGFSGSGETQYF.